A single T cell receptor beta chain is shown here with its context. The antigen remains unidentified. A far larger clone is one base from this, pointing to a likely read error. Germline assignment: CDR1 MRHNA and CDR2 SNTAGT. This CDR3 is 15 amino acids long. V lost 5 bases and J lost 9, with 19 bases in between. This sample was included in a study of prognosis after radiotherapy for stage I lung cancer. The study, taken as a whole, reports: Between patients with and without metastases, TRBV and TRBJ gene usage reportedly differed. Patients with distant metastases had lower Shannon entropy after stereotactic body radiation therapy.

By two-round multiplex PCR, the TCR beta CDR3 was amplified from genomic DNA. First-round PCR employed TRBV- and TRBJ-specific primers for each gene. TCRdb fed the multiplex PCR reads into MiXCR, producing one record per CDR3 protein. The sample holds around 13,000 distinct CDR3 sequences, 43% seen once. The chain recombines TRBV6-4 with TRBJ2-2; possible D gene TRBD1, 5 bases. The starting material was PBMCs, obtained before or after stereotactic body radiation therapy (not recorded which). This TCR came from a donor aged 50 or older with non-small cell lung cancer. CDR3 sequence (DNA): TGTGCCAGCAGTTTCGACTCCCAGGGTTCCTGGGAGCTGTTTTTT. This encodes CASSFDSQGSWELFF.